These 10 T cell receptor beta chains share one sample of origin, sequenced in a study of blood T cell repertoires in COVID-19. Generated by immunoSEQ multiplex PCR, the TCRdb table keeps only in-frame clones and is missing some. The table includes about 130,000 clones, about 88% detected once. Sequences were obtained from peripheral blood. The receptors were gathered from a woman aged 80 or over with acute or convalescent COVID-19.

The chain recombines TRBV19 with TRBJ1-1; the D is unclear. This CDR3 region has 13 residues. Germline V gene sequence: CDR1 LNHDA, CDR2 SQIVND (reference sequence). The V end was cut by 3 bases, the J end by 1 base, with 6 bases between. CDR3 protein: CASSITPNTEAFF. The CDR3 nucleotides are TGTGCCAGTAGTATTACACCGAACACTGAAGCTTTCTTT.

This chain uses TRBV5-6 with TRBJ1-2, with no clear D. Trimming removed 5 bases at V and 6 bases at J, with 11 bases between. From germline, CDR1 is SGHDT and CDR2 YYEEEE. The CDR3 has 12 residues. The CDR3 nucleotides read TGTGCCAGCAGTTTGAGGACTCATGGCTACACCTTC. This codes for CASSLRTHGYTF.

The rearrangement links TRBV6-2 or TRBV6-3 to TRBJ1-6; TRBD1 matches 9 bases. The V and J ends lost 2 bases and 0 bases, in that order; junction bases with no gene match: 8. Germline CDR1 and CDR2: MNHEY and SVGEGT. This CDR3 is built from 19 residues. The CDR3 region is CASSYVPGQGSSYNSPLHF. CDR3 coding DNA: TGTGCCAGCAGTTACGTCCCAGGACAGGGGAGCTCCTATAATTCACCCCTCCACTTT.

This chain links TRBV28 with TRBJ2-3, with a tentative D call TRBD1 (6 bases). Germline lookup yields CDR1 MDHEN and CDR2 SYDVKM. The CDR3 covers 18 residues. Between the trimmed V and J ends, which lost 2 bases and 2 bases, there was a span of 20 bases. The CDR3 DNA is TGTGCCAGCAGTTTACTATTGGACAGACTGAATCCCACAGATACGCAGTATTTT. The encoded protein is CASSLLLDRLNPTDTQYF.

The CDR3 spells CASSATGASNYGYTF. The CDR3 bases are TGTGCCAGCAGCGCAACAGGGGCCTCTAACTATGGCTACACCTTC. The V and J genes are TRBV5-5 and TRBJ1-2; 7 positions agree with TRBD1. Germline-derived CDR1 and CDR2 are SGHKS and YYEKEE (reference sequence). J gave up 0 bases and V 4 bases, and 6 bases lay outside the gene matches. This CDR3 is built from 15 residues.

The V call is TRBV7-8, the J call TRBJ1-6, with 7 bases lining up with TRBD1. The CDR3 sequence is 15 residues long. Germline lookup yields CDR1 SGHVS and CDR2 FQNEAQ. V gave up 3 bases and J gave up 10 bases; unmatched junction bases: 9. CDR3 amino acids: CASSFSSGGKSPLHF. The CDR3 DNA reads TGTGCCAGCAGCTTTAGCTCAGGGGGGAAGTCACCCCTCCACTTT.

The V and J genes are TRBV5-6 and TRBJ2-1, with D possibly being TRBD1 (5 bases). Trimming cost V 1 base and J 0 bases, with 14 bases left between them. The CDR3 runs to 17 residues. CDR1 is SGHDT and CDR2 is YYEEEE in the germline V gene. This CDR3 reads CASSLPGAADSYNEQFF. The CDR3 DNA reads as TGTGCCAGCAGCTTGCCTGGGGCGGCCGACTCCTACAATGAGCAGTTCTTC.

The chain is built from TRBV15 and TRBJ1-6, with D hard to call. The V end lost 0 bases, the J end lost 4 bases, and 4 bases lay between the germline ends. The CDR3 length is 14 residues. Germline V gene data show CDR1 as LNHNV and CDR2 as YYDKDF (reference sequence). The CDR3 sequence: CATSRDMYNSPLHF. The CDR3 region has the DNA TGTGCCACCAGCAGAGACATGTATAATTCACCCCTCCACTTT.

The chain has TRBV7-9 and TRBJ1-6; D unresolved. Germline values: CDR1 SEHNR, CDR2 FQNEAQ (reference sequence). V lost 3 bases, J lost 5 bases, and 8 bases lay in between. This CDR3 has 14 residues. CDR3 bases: TGTGCCAGCAGCTTCCTAACCGATAATTCACCCCTCCACTTT. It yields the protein CASSFLTDNSPLHF.

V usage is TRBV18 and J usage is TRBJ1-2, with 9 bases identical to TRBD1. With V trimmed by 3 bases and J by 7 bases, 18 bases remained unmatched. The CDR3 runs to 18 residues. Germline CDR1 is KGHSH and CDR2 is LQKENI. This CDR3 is CASSPVPGQGVGAIGYTF. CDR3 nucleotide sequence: TGTGCCAGCTCACCCGTCCCGGGACAGGGAGTAGGGGCTATTGGCTACACCTTC.